This T cell receptor (beta chain) was identified during a study of Ad26.COV2.S vaccination and SARS-CoV-2 variants. Study observations and caveats: Considerable breadth of spike-specific CD8+ and CD4+ T cell responses has reportedly been documented following vaccination.

Germline CDR1 reads SEHNR; CDR2 reads FQNEAQ (reference sequence). The CDR3 is 17 amino acids. V trimming: 7 bases; J trimming: 0 bases; junction bases outside the gene matches: 12. This table comes from immunoSEQ multiplex PCR, and its TCRdb copy is limited to in-frame clones, with some not included. The sample lists about 460,000 clones, roughly nine tenths seen once, with over 1.5% in the top ten. The treatment denotes: some 20 received Ad26.COV2.S at low or high dose, single or two shots; about 5 received placebo; per-sample allocation not given. On day 63 after the first injection, vaccine and placebo recipients gave samples. About this clone itself: Antigen: not known.

This TCR was recovered from a person aged 18-65 years who received the Ad26.COV2.S COVID-19 vaccine or a placebo. This chain joins TRBV7-9 and TRBJ2-1, with 7 positions matching TRBD2. The sample in question was peripheral blood, obtained in a trial of Ad26.COV2.S vaccine versus placebo. CDR3 loop: CASIKTPAGSSYNEQFF. CDR3 bases: TGTGCCAGCATCAAAACCCCAGCGGGGAGCTCCTACAATGAGCAGTTCTTC.